Following are 31 T cell receptor beta chains from one sample sequenced in a study of blood T cell repertoires in COVID-19. TCRdb's copy holds only in-frame clones and misses some; the assay was immunoSEQ multiplex PCR. The table has 130,000 or so clones, more than 70% seen once. The sequencing input was peripheral blood. These receptors were taken from a man between 60 and 75 years old with acute or convalescent COVID-19.

The chain uses TRBV28 and TRBJ1-5; the D gene is possibly TRBD1 (5 bases). The germline V and J ends were trimmed by 5 bases and 8 bases, with 25 bases remaining between them. CDR1 and CDR2 from the germline V gene are MDHEN and SYDVKM. There are 17 residues in the CDR3. The CDR3 coding sequence is TGTGCCAGCAGTCCTACTGTCAGGCGGGGGGATAGGGAGCCCCAGCATTTT. Protein product: CASSPTVRRGDREPQHF.

The CDR3 region is CSVGTDFGSYEQYF. The CDR3 coding sequence is TGCAGCGTGGGGACAGACTTCGGCTCCTACGAGCAGTACTTC. The rearrangement uses TRBV29-1 and TRBJ2-7; 7 bases match TRBD1. The germline CDR1 and CDR2 sequences are SQVTM and ANQGSEA. The CDR3 spans 14 residues. V lost 6 bases and J lost 0; bases outside the gene matches: 8.

V is TRBV2 and J is TRBJ1-5; D call uncertain. V lost 6 bases and J 0 bases, leaving 9 bases between the germline ends. The germline CDR1 and CDR2 sequences are SNHLY and FYNNEI. This CDR3 comprises 14 residues. The CDR3 loop reads CASRVDYSNQPQHF. CDR3 DNA: TGTGCCAGCAGGGTCGACTATAGCAATCAGCCCCAGCATTTT.

V and J are TRBV12-3 or TRBV12-4 and TRBJ1-5; the match to TRBD1 covers 7 bases. This CDR3 is built from 13 residues. Trimming at V came to 5 bases and at J to 11 bases, leaving 9 bases not matched to a gene. The CDR3 DNA follows: TGTGCCAGCAGTCTGGGACAGATTGGGGCCCAGCATTTT. Translation gives CASSLGQIGAQHF.

The chain uses TRBV9 and TRBJ1-2; D possibly corresponds to TRBD1 (5 bases). The germline CDR1 and CDR2 sequences are SGDLS and YYNGEE. With 0 bases removed from V and 4 bases from J, the gap between germline ends came to 10 bases. The CDR3 runs 14 residues. This CDR3 reads CASSVAPGPYGYTF. CDR3 bases: TGTGCCAGCAGCGTAGCCCCAGGGCCCTATGGCTACACCTTC.

The rearrangement links TRBV9 to TRBJ2-5; 11 nucleotides agree with TRBD2. The V and J ends lost 0 bases and 2 bases, in that order; junction bases with no gene match: 3. The CDR3 consists of 16 residues. Per the germline V gene, CDR1 is SGDLS and CDR2 is YYNGEE. CDR3: CASSVGLAGGQETQYF. The CDR3 nucleotides read TGTGCCAGCAGCGTAGGGCTAGCGGGAGGACAAGAGACCCAGTACTTC.

This chain connects TRBV7-9 to TRBJ2-1; 10 bases align to TRBD2. This CDR3 comprises 15 residues. CDR1 is SEHNR and CDR2 is FQNEAQ in the germline V gene (reference sequence). V lost 4 bases to trimming and J lost 5 bases; unmatched junction nucleotides: 5. The CDR3 coding sequence is TGTGCCAGCAGCTCTCCGGGACTAGCGAACAATGAGCAGTTCTTC. This sequence encodes CASSSPGLANNEQFF.

This clone was detected a few times. The rearrangement links TRBV7-2 to TRBJ1-1; D remains unclear. CDR3 length: 14 residues. V was pared by 7 bases and J by 4 bases, with 16 bases between. Per the germline V gene, CDR1 is SGHTA and CDR2 is FQGNSA. CDR3 sequence (DNA): TGTGCCAGCACCACCCTTTCCGGCGGCACTGAAGCTTTCTTT. This gives the protein CASTTLSGGTEAFF.

J is TRBJ2-1 and V is TRBV7-2; 10 bases line up with TRBD1. Germline V gene lookup returns CDR1 SGHTA and CDR2 FQGNSA. V shed 8 bases, J shed 0 bases, and the junction held 10 bases outside the gene matches. The CDR3 covers 17 residues. The CDR3 sequence: CASGVTGGVSSYNEQFF. For the CDR3, the DNA is TGTGCCAGCGGGGTGACAGGGGGCGTTAGCTCCTACAATGAGCAGTTCTTC.

The chain links TRBV7-3 to TRBJ2-1, with D unresolved. Germline CDR1 and CDR2: SGHTA and FQGTGA. The CDR3 has 13 amino acids. Trimming shortened V by 5 bases and J by 5 bases, and 10 bases separated the two germline ends. The CDR3 region is CASSPERDNEQFF. CDR3 nucleotide sequence: TGTGCCAGCAGCCCCGAGCGTGACAATGAGCAGTTCTTC.

This chain uses TRBV28 with TRBJ1-6, with 10 bases lining up with TRBD1. In germline, CDR1 is MDHEN, CDR2 SYDVKM. This CDR3 is built from 15 residues. The junction had 7 bases not matched to a gene; V was cut back by 1 base and J by 13 bases. DNA for the CDR3: TGTGCCAGCAGTTTATCCGGGACAGGGGATTTTCCCCTCCACTTT. Translated: CASSLSGTGDFPLHF.

CDR3 sequence (DNA): TGCAGCGTTCGGGGGGTAGGATACGAGCAGTACTTC. This translates into CSVRGVGYEQYF. The rearrangement joins TRBV29-1 to TRBJ2-7; TRBD2 aligns across 7 bases. This CDR3 contains 12 residues. Looked up from germline, CDR1 is SQVTM and CDR2 is ANQGSEA. V lost 5 bases, J lost 4 bases, and 5 bases stayed unmatched.

This clone was detected only once. The chain recombines TRBV20-1 with TRBJ2-1; D remains unclear. CDR1 DFQATT and CDR2 SNEGSKA come from the germline V gene (reference sequence). This CDR3 region has 11 residues. Trimming stripped 1 base from V and 5 bases from J, with 3 bases between. The CDR3 region has the DNA TGCAGTGCTAGAGGAGACAATGAGCAGTTCTTC. As protein: CSARGDNEQFF.

The V call is TRBV6-1, the J call TRBJ2-1, with 11 bases identical to TRBD2. CDR1 is MNHNS, CDR2 SASEGT, per germline. The V and J ends lost 2 bases and 8 bases, in that order; junction bases with no gene match: 5. This CDR3 region has 15 residues. The CDR3 bases are TGTGCCAGCAGTGAAACTAGCGGGAGTTCAGATGAGCAGTTCTTC. Translating gives CASSETSGSSDEQFF.

The chain uses TRBV19 and TRBJ2-7; 9 nucleotides match TRBD2. CDR1 LNHDA and CDR2 SQIVND come from the germline V gene (reference sequence). The CDR3 sequence is 15 residues long. The ends lost 3 bases at V and 2 bases at J; junction bases unmatched: 5. The CDR3: CASSIRVAGAYEQYF. The CDR3 DNA reads as TGTGCCAGTAGTATTCGAGTAGCGGGGGCCTACGAGCAGTACTTC. The full variable domain, its missing parts supplied by reference TRBV19 and TRBJ2-7, is DGGITQSPKYLFRKEGQNVTLSCEQNLNHDAMYWYRQDPGQGLRLIYYSQIVNDFQKGDIAEGYSVSREKKESFPLTVTSAQKNPTAFYLCASSIRVAGAYEQYFGPGTRLTVT.

This chain connects TRBV3-1 (or the pseudogene TRBV3-2) to TRBJ2-5, with 11 bases that match TRBD2. V lost 5 bases, J lost 2 bases, and 1 base stayed unmatched. The germline gives CDR1 LGHDT, CDR2 YNNKEL (reference sequence). This CDR3 is 14 amino acids long. CDR3 loop: CASSRLAGQETQYF. The CDR3 bases are TGTGCCAGCAGCAGACTAGCGGGACAAGAGACCCAGTACTTC.

This chain uses TRBV19 with TRBJ2-7; D might be TRBD1 (6 bases). The CDR3 spans 15 residues. Looked up from germline, CDR1 is LNHDA and CDR2 is SQIVND (reference sequence). With 5 bases removed from V and 2 bases from J, the gap between germline ends came to 16 bases. CDR3 coding DNA: TGTGCCAGTAGTGAAACCGGGACAAGGGCCTACGAGCAGTACTTC. It yields the protein CASSETGTRAYEQYF.

CDR3 coding DNA: TGTGCCAGCAGCTTCACGGGAAACAATCAGCCCCAGCATTTT. Its translation is CASSFTGNNQPQHF. This rearrangement joins TRBV7-2 to TRBJ1-5, with D unresolved. V was shortened by 3 bases and J by 3 bases, with 9 bases between the two germline ends. Germline V gene lookup returns CDR1 SGHTA and CDR2 FQGNSA. This CDR3 comprises 14 residues.

The genes are TRBV9 and TRBJ1-1, with 10 bases aligning to TRBD1. The CDR3 runs 16 residues. From germline, CDR1 is SGDLS and CDR2 YYNGEE. With V trimmed by 4 bases and J by 0 bases, 6 bases remained unmatched. The CDR3 DNA sequence: TGTGCCAGCAGCCCCCCGGGACAGGGGATGAACACTGAAGCTTTCTTT. This gives the protein CASSPPGQGMNTEAFF.

The CDR3 DNA sequence: TGTGCCAGCAGCTCGGGACAGCGCACAGATACGCAGTATTTT. This translates into CASSSGQRTDTQYF. The rearrangement uses TRBV7-2 and TRBJ2-3; 7 bases agree with TRBD1. The CDR3 loop spans 14 amino acids. Germline trimming cut 4 bases from V and 1 base from J; bases unmatched to any gene: 2. Germline CDR1 and CDR2: SGHTA and FQGNSA.

The chain links TRBV4-3 to TRBJ1-1, with 9 bases fitting TRBD1. The V and J ends lost 0 bases and 4 bases, in that order; junction bases with no gene match: 6. The CDR3 has 16 amino acids. The germline gives CDR1 LGHNA, CDR2 YSLEER. CDR3 amino acids: CASSQDRTGAVTEAFF. The CDR3 DNA reads TGCGCCAGCAGCCAAGACCGGACAGGGGCGGTCACTGAAGCTTTCTTT.

The chain combines TRBV5-4 with TRBJ2-7; 8 positions agree with TRBD1. Looked up from germline, CDR1 is SGHNT and CDR2 is YYREEE (reference sequence). Trimming removed 3 bases from V and 6 bases from J; junction bases left unmatched: 5. The CDR3 is made up of 13 amino acids. The CDR3 loop is CASSSRQGFEQYF. In nucleotides, the CDR3 is TGTGCCAGCAGCTCTCGACAGGGGTTCGAGCAGTACTTC.

This clone was observed a single time. The chain links TRBV27 to TRBJ2-6; TRBD1 aligns across 7 bases. CDR3 length: 21 amino acids. Germline CDR1 is MNHEY and CDR2 is SMNVEV (reference sequence). Trimming at V came to 3 bases and at J to 1 base, leaving 18 bases not matched to a gene. This CDR3 is CASSFFSPRQGDLSGANVLTF. The CDR3 coding sequence is TGTGCCAGCAGTTTTTTCAGCCCCCGACAGGGCGATTTATCTGGGGCCAACGTCCTGACTTTC.

The rearrangement joins TRBV9 to TRBJ1-1; D is ambiguous. Trimming removed 3 bases at V and 3 bases at J, with 15 bases between. The CDR3 contains 15 residues. Germline-derived CDR1 and CDR2 are SGDLS and YYNGEE. CDR3: CASSGLTFGDTEAFF. For the CDR3, the DNA is TGTGCCAGCAGCGGACTTACGTTCGGGGACACTGAAGCTTTCTTT. Together with reference TRBV9 and TRBJ1-1, the CDR3 gives the full variable domain: DSGVTQTPKHLITATGQRVTLRCSPRSGDLSVYWYQQSLDQGLQFLIQYYNGEERAKGNILERFSAQQFPDLHSELNLSSLELGDSALYFCASSGLTFGDTEAFFGQGTRLTVV.

The rearrangement links TRBV6-5 to TRBJ1-3, with no clear D. Trimming took 5 bases from V and 2 from J, leaving 13 bases between them. Germline V gives CDR1 MNHEY, CDR2 SVGAGI. The CDR3 totals 15 residues. CDR3 region: CASSPLPGAGNTIYF. CDR3 nucleotide sequence: TGTGCCAGCAGTCCCCTCCCCGGGGCTGGAAACACCATATATTTT.

This sequence joins TRBV5-4 and TRBJ2-7; TRBD2 is a possible D gene (7 bases). V lost 4 bases to trimming and J lost 1 base, with 15 bases between them. The germline V gene has CDR1 SGHNT and CDR2 YYREEE (reference sequence). The CDR3 consists of 15 residues. The CDR3 coding sequence is TGTGCCAGCAGCGGGGGAGGGGGACGTTCCTACGAGCAGTACTTC. Translating it yields CASSGGGGRSYEQYF.

The chain couples TRBV19 to TRBJ2-7; 8 bases are a match to TRBD1. Germline loops: CDR1 LNHDA, CDR2 SQIVND (reference sequence). The V segment lost 6 bases and the J segment 7 bases; nucleotides outside the gene matches: 8. The CDR3 consists of 13 residues. The CDR3 sequence is CASSPRGLSEQYF. The CDR3 nucleotides read TGTGCCAGTAGCCCCAGGGGGCTGAGTGAGCAGTACTTC.

V and J are TRBV19 and TRBJ1-5; possibly TRBD1 for D (5 bases). Per the germline V gene, CDR1 is LNHDA and CDR2 is SQIVND (reference sequence). The CDR3 covers 16 residues. Trimming took 5 bases from V and 2 from J, leaving 16 bases between them. The CDR3 DNA is TGTGCCAGTAGTTCCCCAGGGAGGGGTGGCAATCAGCCCCAGCATTTT. Amino acid sequence: CASSSPGRGGNQPQHF.

In this sample, this clone turned up once. The chain couples TRBV2 to TRBJ2-7; TRBD1 might be the D (5 bases). V was pared by 8 bases and J by 2 bases, with 10 bases between. This CDR3 is 12 amino acids long. Germline lookup yields CDR1 SNHLY and CDR2 FYNNEI. The CDR3 loop reads CASGAGTYEQYF. The CDR3 coding sequence is TGTGCCAGCGGGGCAGGCACCTACGAGCAGTACTTC.

The gene calls are TRBV3-1 (or the pseudogene TRBV3-2) and TRBJ2-7, with 8 bases lining up with TRBD1. Germline CDR1 and CDR2: LGHDT and YNNKEL (reference sequence). The trim removed 4 bases at V and 9 bases at J, leaving 11 bases unmatched. The CDR3 has 14 amino acids. The CDR3 nucleotides are TGTGCCAGCAGCCCCTGGGACAGGACGGGCGGGCAGTACTTC. Translated, it gives CASSPWDRTGGQYF.

V and J are TRBV11-2 and TRBJ1-2, with D possibly TRBD1 on 6 matching bases. Germline V gene lookup returns CDR1 SGHAT and CDR2 FQNNGV. The V and J ends lost 7 bases and 4 bases respectively, with 16 bases between them. The CDR3 contains 14 residues. The CDR3: CASNRAGLAYGYTF. CDR3 DNA sequence: TGTGCCAGCAACAGGGCAGGCTTAGCCTATGGCTACACCTTC.